The 4 T cell receptor beta chains below were found in one sample sequenced in a study of blood T cell repertoires in COVID-19. Some clones are missing from TCRdb's copy, which holds only in-frame ones; the method was immunoSEQ multiplex PCR. The repertoire holds a few hundred thousand clones, with more than 75% as singletons. The source material was peripheral blood. These receptors came from a man in his forties with active or convalescent COVID-19.

The J gene is TRBJ1-2, the V gene TRBV7-9; 7 bases fit TRBD1. Looked up from germline, CDR1 is SEHNR and CDR2 is FQNEAQ (reference sequence). J gave up 1 base and V 1 base, and 12 bases lay outside the gene matches. The CDR3 extends over 18 amino acids. The CDR3 coding sequence is TGTGCCAGCAGCTTAGGGCGGGTGGGACAGACCTATAACTATGGCTACACCTTC. As protein: CASSLGRVGQTYNYGYTF.

A few counts support this clone. The V gene is TRBV5-1, the J gene TRBJ1-5; TRBD1 is a possible D gene (5 bases). The CDR3 is 16 amino acids. From germline, CDR1 is SGHRS and CDR2 YFSETQ. V was cut by 7 bases and J by 6 bases, with 23 bases left in between. CDR3 residues: CASGGTPLPWSQPQHF. CDR3 DNA sequence: TGCGCCAGCGGCGGGACGCCCTTGCCTTGGAGTCAGCCCCAGCATTTT. The full variable domain, its missing parts supplied by reference TRBV5-1 and TRBJ1-5, is KAGVTQTPRYLIKTRGQQVTLSCSPISGHRSVSWYQQTPGQGLQFLFEYFSETQRNKGNFPGRFSGRQFSNSRSEMNVSTLELGDSALYLCASGGTPLPWSQPQHFGDGTRLSIL.

The J gene is TRBJ1-1, the V gene TRBV28; 9 nucleotides align to TRBD1. The V gene's germline CDR1 is MDHEN and CDR2 SYDVKM. The CDR3 totals 18 residues. The V segment lost 4 bases and the J segment 8 bases; nucleotides outside the gene matches: 20. For the CDR3, the DNA is TGTGCCAGCAGTTCGCACAGGGGGCGCATTCGGTTTAGGTCCGAAGCTTTCTTT. This translates into CASSSHRGRIRFRSEAFF. Based on the CDR3 plus reference TRBV28 and TRBJ1-1, the full variable domain is DVKVTQSSRYLVKRTGEKVFLECVQDMDHENMFWYRQDPGLGLRLIYFSYDVKMKEKGDIPEGYSVSREKKERFSLILESASTNQTSMYLCASSSHRGRIRFRSEAFFGQGTRLTVV.

The rearrangement joins TRBV7-3 to TRBJ1-2; weak D call: TRBD1 (5 bases). Trimming cost V 1 base and J 5 bases, with 14 bases left between them. The CDR3 has 15 residues. Germline assignment: CDR1 SGHTA and CDR2 FQGTGA. CDR3 in amino acids: CASSLSLGQDYGYTF. The CDR3 DNA is TGTGCCAGCAGCTTAAGCCTGGGGCAGGATTATGGCTACACCTTC.